The following is a TCR beta chain sequence with its context. Under the authors' procedure: How many nucleated cells were present was estimated from reference gene primer amplification. The protocol was immunoSEQ multiplex PCR, while the TCRdb copy is restricted to in-frame clones and leaves out a portion. D and trimming were read from the DNA, whereas the V and J calls and clone size are those reported in that table. The data contain 150,000 or so clones, 75% to 90% of them singletons. V was cut by 9 bases and J by 2 bases, with 18 bases left in between. Looked up from germline, CDR1 is KGHSH and CDR2 is LQKENI. The CDR3 runs 15 residues. This sample was taken from a study of blood T cell repertoires in COVID-19. On the study more broadly: Italy, Spain and the United States were the sources of the convalescent and acute COVID-19 samples. T cells, B-cell-depleted T cells, or PBMCs supplied cDNA or gDNA.

The source material was peripheral blood. The source is a man aged 18 to 30 with COVID-19, enrolled during active disease. The V gene is TRBV18, the J gene TRBJ2-3, with D perhaps matching TRBD2 (5 bases). The CDR3, as DNA: TGTGCCAGTTCCCCCGAGGGCAGCACCACAGATACGCAGTATTTT. Amino acids: CASSPEGSTTDTQYF. Full variable domain (outside the CDR3, taken from reference TRBV18 and TRBJ2-3): NAGVMQNPRHLVRRRGQEARLRCSPMKGHSHVYWYRQLPEEGLKFMVYLQKENIIDESGMPKERFSAEFPKEGPSILRIQQVVRGDSAAYFCASSPEGSTTDTQYFGPGTRLTVL.